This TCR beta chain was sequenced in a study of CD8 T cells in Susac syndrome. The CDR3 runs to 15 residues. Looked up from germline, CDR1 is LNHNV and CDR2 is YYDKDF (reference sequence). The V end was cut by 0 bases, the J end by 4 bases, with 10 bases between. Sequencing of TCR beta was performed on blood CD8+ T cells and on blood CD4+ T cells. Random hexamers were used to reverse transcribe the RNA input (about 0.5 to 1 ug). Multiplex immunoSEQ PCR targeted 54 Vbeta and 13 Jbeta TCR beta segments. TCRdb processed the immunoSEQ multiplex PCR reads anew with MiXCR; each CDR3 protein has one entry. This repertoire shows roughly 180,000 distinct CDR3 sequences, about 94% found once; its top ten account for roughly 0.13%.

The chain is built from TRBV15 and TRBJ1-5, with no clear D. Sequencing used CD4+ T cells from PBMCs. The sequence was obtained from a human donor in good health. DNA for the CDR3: TGTGCCACCAGCAGAGATTCCACATCAAATCAGCCCCAGCATTTT. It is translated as CATSRDSTSNQPQHF.